This is a list of T cell receptor beta chains from one sample in a study of identical twins. Using its own MiXCR run on the 5' RACE reads, TCRdb lists one record per CDR3 protein. Of about 530,000 distinct CDR3 sequences in the sample, more than 20% were seen once. The data were also submitted as part of a second study, on yellow fever vaccine responses in identical twins.

Sequences were obtained from CD4+ T cells sorted from blood. All receptors come from a woman aged 18-29 years in good health. Both conserved end residues are part of each CDR3. Each record gives: D gene, J gene, V gene, clone size, CDR3 DNA, CDR3 protein. A D gene is named only where the DNA matches it firmly. Rows may omit the clone size; those that give it use once, few, many or a size class.

>.|TRBJ1-5|TRBV24-1|.
TGTGCCACCAGTGATCGGAGGAAAAGCAATCAGCCCCAGCATTTT
CATSDRRKSNQPQHF
>TRBD1|TRBJ2-5|TRBV24-1|few
TGTGCCACCAGTGACCTTAAAACCGGGACAGGGGGCGAGGAGACCCAGTACTTC
CATSDLKTGTGGEETQYF
>.|TRBJ2-3|TRBV5-8|.
TGTGCCAGCAGCTTGGCCGGGACGCTCAGCACAGATACGCAGTATTTT
CASSLAGTLSTDTQYF
>TRBD2|TRBJ2-7|TRBV20-1|few
TGCAGTGCCACTAGCGGATATTACACAGAGCAGTACTTC
CSATSGYYTEQYF
>.|TRBJ1-1|TRBV3-1|.
TGTGCCAGCAGCCAAGATACGGGGAGAAAGGGTGAAGCTTTCTTT
CASSQDTGRKGEAFF
>TRBD1|TRBJ2-2|TRBV12-3/TRBV12-4|.
TGTGCCAGCAGGAGCCGGGACAGGGGGCGCGTAGGGTGGACCGGGGAGCTGTTTTTT
CASRSRDRGRVGWTGELFF
>.|TRBJ2-3|TRBV10-3|few
TGTGCCATCAGGGGTGGGGCAGATACGCAGTATTTT
CAIRGGADTQYF
>TRBD2|TRBJ2-7|TRBV3-1|.
TGTGCCAGCAGCCCAATAGCGGGATCCGCAGGCGAGCAGTACTTC
CASSPIAGSAGEQYF
>TRBD1|TRBJ2-1|TRBV6-4|few
TGTGCCAGCAGAAACAGGGGGAATGAGCAGTTCTTC
CASRNRGNEQFF
>.|TRBJ2-7|TRBV28|many
TGTGCCAGCAGTTTGTTGTCGGGGAGACGGTCCTACGAGCAGTACTTC
CASSLLSGRRSYEQYF
>TRBD2|TRBJ2-1|TRBV13|.
TGTGCCAGCAGCCCTAATAAAATTAGCGGGCGGTCCTACAATGAGCAGTTCTTC
CASSPNKISGRSYNEQFF
>.|TRBJ1-4|TRBV12-3/TRBV12-4|.
TGTGCCAGCAGTTTAGGGGTGGGGGTCAGAGGTGAAAAACTGTTTTTT
CASSLGVGVRGEKLFF
>TRBD2|TRBJ2-3|TRBV3-1|.
TGTGCCAGCAGCCCCTCGGCTAGCGGGAGGACAGATACGCAGTATTTT
CASSPSASGRTDTQYF
>.|TRBJ2-2|TRBV10-3|.
TGTGCCATCAGTTCAGGACAGCGGGTCGGGGAGCTGTTTTTT
CAISSGQRVGELFF
>TRBD1|TRBJ1-5|TRBV2|few
TGTGCCAGCAGTGAGTTCTCGACAGGGAACCAGCCCCAGCATTTT
CASSEFSTGNQPQHF
>.|TRBJ2-2|TRBV5-1|few
TGCGCCAGCAGCTTGTGGGGGGCCAGGGAGACCGGGGAGCTGTTTTTT
CASSLWGARETGELFF
>.|TRBJ2-2|TRBV7-2|.
TGTGCCAGCACCCGACTAGTGCGGAACACCGGGGAGCTGTTTTTT
CASTRLVRNTGELFF
>TRBD1|TRBJ2-1|TRBV18|few
TGTGCCAGCTCACCGACAGGGGACTTCTACAATGAGCAGTTCTTC
CASSPTGDFYNEQFF
>.|TRBJ2-2|TRBV11-2|.
TGTGCCAGCAGCTTAAGGTTGGGAGTGGTGAACACCGGGGAGCTGTTTTTT
CASSLRLGVVNTGELFF
>TRBD1|TRBJ2-2|TRBV7-2|.
TGTGCCAGCAGCCCGGGACAGCCCACCGGGGAGCTGTTTTTT
CASSPGQPTGELFF
>.|TRBJ1-6|TRBV12-3/TRBV12-4|few
TGTGCCAGCAGTTTCCAGGGTGGTTCACCCCTCCACTTT
CASSFQGGSPLHF
>.|TRBJ1-1|TRBV3-1|.
TGTGCCAGCAGCCCCCGGACCAGACTAAGTGAAGCTTTCTTT
CASSPRTRLSEAFF
>.|TRBJ1-2|TRBV19|few
TGTGCCAGTACCTCGAATGGGTATGGCTACACCTTC
CASTSNGYGYTF
>.|TRBJ2-1|TRBV7-8|.
TGTGCCAGCAGCTTAATTGGAAAGAGCAATGAGCAGTTCTTC
CASSLIGKSNEQFF
>TRBD1|TRBJ2-2|TRBV20-1|few
TGCAGTGCTAGGGGACAGGGGTCCGGGGAGCTGTTTTTT
CSARGQGSGELFF
>TRBD1|TRBJ1-5|TRBV12-3/TRBV12-4|many
TGTGCCAGCAGCCAAGACAGGGGTGGCCAGCCCCAGCATTTT
CASSQDRGGQPQHF
>.|TRBJ2-1|TRBV20-1|.
TGCAGTGCGCGGGCCCGCTCCTACAATGAGCAGTTCTTC
CSARARSYNEQFF
>TRBD1|TRBJ1-2|TRBV7-6|.
TGTGCCAGCAGCTCCGACAGGGGGCAAGGCTATGGCTACACCTTC
CASSSDRGQGYGYTF
>.|TRBJ2-7|TRBV29-1|.
TGCAGCGTGCCGAAAGGGGGGGGTACCCTCCCACCCTACGAGCAGTACTTC
CSVPKGGGTLPPYEQYF
>.|TRBJ2-7|TRBV5-1|.
TGCGCCAGCAGCTTGGACCCAAACGAGCAGTACTTC
CASSLDPNEQYF
>TRBD2|TRBJ2-7|TRBV10-3|.
TGTGCCATCAGTGATTTGGGACTAGCGGGGTCCCACGAGCAGTACTTC
CAISDLGLAGSHEQYF
>TRBD2|TRBJ2-5|TRBV2|.
TGTGCCAGCACCCCGGGACTAGCGGGGACCCAGTACTTC
CASTPGLAGTQYF